This TCR beta chain is from a study of early T cells in non-severe SARS-CoV-2 infection. Using its own MiXCR run on the 5' RACE reads, TCRdb lists one record per CDR3 protein. The table has about 92,000 distinct CDR3 sequences, less than 15% seen once; the top ten hold roughly 6%. This CDR3 is 14 amino acids long. The germline CDR1 and CDR2 sequences are SGHRS and YFSETQ. V lost 3 bases and J lost 3; bases outside the gene matches: 4. This clonotype has a handful of counts. The source is an adult who was a healthcare worker with PCR-confirmed SARS-CoV-2 infection or an uninfected control (not recorded which). Sequencing was performed on whole blood. The J gene is TRBJ1-2, the V gene TRBV5-1; 8 bases are shared with TRBD1. The CDR3 coding sequence is TGCGCCAGCAGCTCCTTACAGGGGGACTATGGCTACACCTTC. Amino acid sequence: CASSSLQGDYGYTF. The whole variable domain, remainder taken from reference TRBV5-1 and TRBJ1-2, is KAGVTQTPRYLIKTRGQQVTLSCSPISGHRSVSWYQQTPGQGLQFLFEYFSETQRNKGNFPGRFSGRQFSNSRSEMNVSTLELGDSALYLCASSSLQGDYGYTFGSGTRLTVV.